This TCR beta chain was observed in a study of blood T cells in healthy people across ages. With a J-beta primer mix and a sample-barcoded 5' primer, a second PCR ran about 6 to 11 cycles. MiXCR, run by TCRdb on the 5' RACE reads, gives a single entry per CDR3 protein. The table records approximately 800,000 distinct CDR3 sequences, 35% to 60% of them present only once. The CDR3 loop spans 12 amino acids. Germline V gives CDR1 SNHLY, CDR2 FYNNEI. The chain carries TRBV2 and TRBJ2-7, with D unclear. Gene TRBJ2-4 matches the end of the DNA better, so the J call may be wrong. Sequencing input: blood. This receptor was identified in a man older than 75 in good health. The CDR3 protein is CASSGDRNIQYF. In DNA form, the CDR3 reads TGTGCCAGCAGTGGAGATAGAAACATTCAGTACTTC.